These 16 T cell receptor beta chains were all obtained from the same sample, sequenced in a study of technical replicates of blood from a few donors. Clones were read by immunoSEQ multiplex PCR, and TCRdb kept only the in-frame ones, dropping some. The profile shows around 75,000 clones, 75% to 95% of them singletons. Sequenced sample: T cells isolated from PBMCs. The receptors were sampled from a human donor in good health.

This clone was observed once. The chain employs TRBV27 and TRBJ2-2; TRBD1 matches at 8 bases. The CDR3 runs 16 residues. V lost 6 bases to trimming and J lost 5 bases; unmatched junction nucleotides: 11. CDR1 and CDR2 (germline): MNHEY, SMNVEV (reference sequence). The CDR3 sequence is CASSDPRTGRTGELFF. CDR3 DNA: TGTGCCAGCAGCGACCCGCGGACAGGGCGAACCGGGGAGCTGTTTTTT.

The rearrangement links TRBV2 to TRBJ1-5; TRBD1 is a possible D gene (5 bases). The V and J ends lost 6 bases and 1 base respectively, with 16 bases between them. This CDR3 has 16 amino acids. Germline loops: CDR1 SNHLY, CDR2 FYNNEI. The CDR3 DNA reads TGTGCCAGCAGCTTAAGGGGTTGGAAAAGCAATCAGCCCCAGCATTTT. It specifies CASSLRGWKSNQPQHF.

The chain is built from TRBV6-5 and TRBJ2-1; TRBD1 might be the D (5 bases). Per the germline V gene, CDR1 is MNHEY and CDR2 is SVGAGI. The CDR3 is made up of 14 amino acids. The V and J ends lost 10 bases and 3 bases respectively, with 16 bases between them. CDR3: CATGSWGVYNEQFF. The CDR3 nucleotides read TGTGCCACTGGGTCGTGGGGCGTCTACAATGAGCAGTTCTTC.

The rearrangement joins TRBV7-3 to TRBJ2-5; TRBD2 might be the D (5 bases). The CDR3 runs to 13 residues. Per the germline V gene, CDR1 is SGHTA and CDR2 is FQGTGA. V was trimmed by 5 bases and J by 3 bases, leaving 10 bases between them. The CDR3 region is CASSATREETQYF. Written as DNA, the CDR3 is TGTGCCAGCAGCGCCACTAGAGAAGAGACCCAGTACTTC.

The gene calls are TRBV7-3 and TRBJ2-7; TRBD2 might be the D (5 bases). This CDR3 spans 14 amino acids. V was clipped by 5 bases and J by 4 bases, with 15 bases between them. The germline CDR1 and CDR2 sequences are SGHTA and FQGTGA. The CDR3, as DNA: TGTGCCAGCAGCCGGGGTTCGGGCCCATACGAGCAGTACTTC. As protein: CASSRGSGPYEQYF.

V usage is TRBV5-1 and J usage is TRBJ2-1; a possible D gene is TRBD1 (5 bases). This CDR3 spans 11 amino acids. The germline V gene encodes CDR1 SGHRS and CDR2 YFSETQ. Deletions cut 2 bases from V and 15 bases from J, with 12 bases between. The CDR3 coding sequence is TGCGCCAGCAGCTTAGATCAGGGTCGGTTCTTC. Amino acid sequence: CASSLDQGRFF.

V usage is TRBV7-9 and J usage is TRBJ1-5; D not resolved. V lost 1 base and J lost 0, with 7 bases in between. Germline loops: CDR1 SEHNR, CDR2 FQNEAQ (reference sequence). The CDR3 contains 15 residues. CDR3 sequence reads: CASSLGSVSNQPQHF. CDR3 DNA: TGTGCCAGCAGCTTAGGTTCGGTTAGCAATCAGCCCCAGCATTTT.

V usage is TRBV7-3 and J usage is TRBJ2-5; TRBD2 matches at 13 bases. Germline-derived CDR1 and CDR2 are SGHTA and FQGTGA. The trim removed 5 bases at V and 5 bases at J, leaving 5 bases unmatched. The CDR3 sequence is 15 residues long. DNA for the CDR3: TGTGCCAGCAGCAGACTAGCGGGGGGCGGGGAGACCCAGTACTTC. It yields the protein CASSRLAGGGETQYF. The complete variable domain, with remaining parts taken from reference TRBV7-3 and TRBJ2-5, reads GAGVSQTPSNKVTEKGKYVELRCDPISGHTALYWYRQSLGQGPEFLIYFQGTGAADDSGLPNDRFFAVRPEGSVSTLKIQRTERGDSAVYLCASSRLAGGGETQYFGPGTRLLVL.

V and J are TRBV13 and TRBJ2-1, with 9 bases matching TRBD1. Losses at the gene ends were 8 bases for V and 4 bases for J; bases not matched to a gene: 6. There are 14 residues in the CDR3. Germline CDR1 and CDR2: PRHDT and FYEKMQ (reference sequence). The CDR3 spells CASWGQGSYNEQFF. CDR3 coding DNA: TGTGCCAGCTGGGGACAGGGCTCTTACAATGAGCAGTTCTTC.

The chain joins TRBV6-1 to TRBJ2-5; a weak D match, TRBD1 (5 bases). CDR1 is MNHNS, CDR2 SASEGT, per germline. The V gene lost 7 bases and the J gene lost 1 base, with 16 bases spanning the gap. The CDR3 length is 15 residues. The CDR3 loop reads CASTNNRIPQETQYF. In DNA form, the CDR3 reads TGTGCCAGCACGAACAACAGGATACCCCAAGAGACCCAGTACTTC.

This chain joins TRBV7-9 and TRBJ1-5, with 8 bases matching TRBD1. V shed 5 bases, J shed 2 bases, and the junction held 5 bases outside the gene matches. This CDR3 comprises 15 residues. In germline, CDR1 is SEHNR, CDR2 FQNEAQ (reference sequence). CDR3 DNA: TGTGCCAGCAGCATCCAGGGGGCCGGCAATCAGCCCCAGCATTTT. Protein product: CASSIQGAGNQPQHF. The variable domain in full, with the rest retrieved from reference TRBV7-9 and TRBJ1-5, is DTGVSQNPRHKITKRGQNVTFRCDPISEHNRLYWYRQTLGQGPEFLTYFQNEAQLEKSRLLSDRFSAERPKGSFSTLEIQRTEQGDSAMYLCASSIQGAGNQPQHFGDGTRLSIL.

This chain joins TRBV29-1 and TRBJ2-7, with 9 bases that match TRBD1. The J segment lost 1 base and the V segment lost 6 bases, leaving 7 bases of the junction unmatched. This CDR3 spans 14 amino acids. CDR1 is SQVTM and CDR2 is ANQGSEA in the germline V gene. The CDR3 region is CSVGTGTGSYEQYF. Written as DNA, the CDR3 is TGCAGCGTAGGAACCGGGACAGGGTCCTACGAGCAGTACTTC.

In nucleotides, the CDR3 is TGTGCCAGCAAACAGAGTTTGAGCTCCTACGAGCAGTACTTC. Its translation: CASKQSLSSYEQYF. The V call is TRBV6-1, the J call TRBJ2-7; D gene unclear. Germline V lookup: CDR1 MNHNS, CDR2 SASEGT. The V gene lost 7 bases and the J gene lost 0 bases, with 13 bases spanning the gap. The CDR3 is 14 amino acids.

This chain links TRBV5-8 with TRBJ2-2; D call uncertain. Germline values: CDR1 SGHTS, CDR2 YDEGEE. CDR3 length: 12 amino acids. Trimming removed 0 bases at V and 6 bases at J, with 3 bases between. The DNA of the CDR3 is TGTGCCAGCAGCTTGGGCGCCGGGGAGCTGTTTTTT. This encodes CASSLGAGELFF.

The rearrangement links TRBV28 to TRBJ2-1; the D gene is possibly TRBD1 (6 bases). Germline V CDR1 and CDR2: MDHEN, SYDVKM. The CDR3 covers 15 residues. Deletions cut 3 bases from V and 9 bases from J, with 18 bases between. CDR3 nucleotide sequence: TGTGCCAGCAGTTTGAGCCCAGAAGGGGGTGGTGAGCAGTTCTTC. The encoded protein is CASSLSPEGGGEQFF.

The chain is built from TRBV6-1 and TRBJ1-2, with D possibly being TRBD1 (6 bases). The CDR3 has 13 amino acids. Trimming cost V 4 bases and J 4 bases, with 10 bases left between them. Per the germline V gene, CDR1 is MNHNS and CDR2 is SASEGT. The CDR3 sequence: CASSGQDSYGYTF. CDR3 DNA: TGTGCCAGCAGTGGTCAGGACAGCTATGGCTACACCTTC.